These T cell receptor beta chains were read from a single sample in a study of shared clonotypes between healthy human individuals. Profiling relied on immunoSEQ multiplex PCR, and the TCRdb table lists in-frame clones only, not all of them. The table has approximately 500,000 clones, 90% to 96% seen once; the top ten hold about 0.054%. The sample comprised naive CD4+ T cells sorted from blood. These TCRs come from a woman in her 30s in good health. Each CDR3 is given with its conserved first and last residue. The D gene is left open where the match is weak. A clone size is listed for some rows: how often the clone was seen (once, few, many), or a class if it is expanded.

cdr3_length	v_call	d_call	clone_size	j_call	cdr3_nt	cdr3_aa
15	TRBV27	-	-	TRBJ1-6	TGTGCCAGCAAACCACAACAGGGTGAGAATTCACCCCTCCACTTT	CASKPQQGENSPLHF
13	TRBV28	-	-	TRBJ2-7	TGTGCCAGCAACCAGGGCCCCCCTGGCGAGCAGTACTTC	CASNQGPPGEQYF
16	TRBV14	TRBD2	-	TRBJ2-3	TGTGCCAGCAGCACACCGGGACTAGCGGGAGTGGATACGCAGTATTTT	CASSTPGLAGVDTQYF
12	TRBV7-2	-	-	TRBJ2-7	TGTGCCAGCAGCTCCGAGATCTACGAGCAGTACTTC	CASSSEIYEQYF
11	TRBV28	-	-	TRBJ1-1	TGTGCCAGCAGTGGGACATTGGAAGCTTTCTTT	CASSGTLEAFF
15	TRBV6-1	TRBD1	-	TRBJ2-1	TGTGCCAGCACCCCCCGGGACAGGCTGTCCAATGAGCAGTTCTTC	CASTPRDRLSNEQFF
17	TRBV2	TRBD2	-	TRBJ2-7	TGTGCCAGCAGTGGCGGAACTAGCGGGAGGGAGTACTACGAGCAGTACTTC	CASSGGTSGREYYEQYF
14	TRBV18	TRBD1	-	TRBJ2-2	TGTGCCAGCTCACCACCGGGGGACAGGGGGGAGCTGTTTTTT	CASSPPGDRGELFF
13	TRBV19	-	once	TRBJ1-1	TGTGCCAGTCGAGAACAGGGTTACACTGAAGCTTTCTTT	CASREQGYTEAFF
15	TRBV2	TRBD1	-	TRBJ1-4	TGTGCCAGCAGTGAACCTGGACAGGGGAATGAAAAACTGTTTTTT	CASSEPGQGNEKLFF
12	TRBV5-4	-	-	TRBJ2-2	TGTGCCAGCAGCTCCGAGGGGCGGGAGCTGTTTTTT	CASSSEGRELFF
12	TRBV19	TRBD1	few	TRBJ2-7	TGTGCCAGTAGTACCCAGGGGGATAGGCAGTACTTC	CASSTQGDRQYF
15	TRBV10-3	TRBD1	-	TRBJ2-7	TGTGCCATCAGTTCCCGAGACAGGGGGGTCGTGAAGCAGTACTTC	CAISSRDRGVVKQYF
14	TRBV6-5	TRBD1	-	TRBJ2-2	TGTGCCAGCCGGAACGCAGGGGGTCATGGGGAGCTGTTTTTT	CASRNAGGHGELFF
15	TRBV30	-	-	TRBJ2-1	TGTGCCTGGAGCTCCCAGTCCGGGAGATACAATGAGCAGTTCTTC	CAWSSQSGRYNEQFF
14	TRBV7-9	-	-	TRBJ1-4	TGTGCCAGCAGCTCTAGGCGCGCTAATGAAAAACTGTTTTTT	CASSSRRANEKLFF
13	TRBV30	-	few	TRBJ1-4	TGTGCCTGGAGGGACCAGGAATTCGAAAAACTGTTTTTT	CAWRDQEFEKLFF
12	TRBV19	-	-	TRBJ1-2	TGTGCCAGTAGTGGGACTCTCTATGGCTACACCTTC	CASSGTLYGYTF
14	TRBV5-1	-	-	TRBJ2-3	TGCGCCAGCATTTCGGACAGCCACACAGATACGCAGTATTTT	CASISDSHTDTQYF
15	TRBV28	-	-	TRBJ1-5	TGTGCCAGCAGTTCAGGACGTAGTTTTAATCAGCCCCAGCATTTT	CASSSGRSFNQPQHF
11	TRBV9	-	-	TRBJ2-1	TGTGCCAGCGGCCCCTACAATGAGCAGTTCTTC	CASGPYNEQFF
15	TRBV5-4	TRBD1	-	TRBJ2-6	TGTGCCAGCAGCGTTGGGACAGCTGGGGCCAACGTCCTGACTTTC	CASSVGTAGANVLTF
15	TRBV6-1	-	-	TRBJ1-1	TGTGCCAGCGGACCAAACAGGGCTATGAACACTGAAGCTTTCTTT	CASGPNRAMNTEAFF
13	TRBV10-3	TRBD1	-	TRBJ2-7	TGTGCCATCAGGGACAGGGGTAACTACGAGCAGTACTTC	CAIRDRGNYEQYF
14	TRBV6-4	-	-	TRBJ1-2	TGTGCCAGCAGTGAACAGGCCTCAACTAGTGGCTACACCTTC	CASSEQASTSGYTF